A single count supports the clone carrying this TCR beta chain. There are 15 residues in the CDR3. Germline lookup yields CDR1 MNHEY and CDR2 SMNVEV (reference sequence). The V and J ends lost 6 bases and 8 bases, in that order; junction bases with no gene match: 9. Patients in Seattle were enrolled during active infection, then followed longitudinally. Per the study methods: Researchers report that nucleated cell counts were estimated from reference gene primer amplification. The method was immunoSEQ multiplex PCR; TCRdb's version includes in-frame clones alone and lacks a portion of them. V, J and clone size reflect that table, while D and trimming were determined from the DNA. The table lists 250,000 to 350,000 clones, 70% to 85% of them singletons. This record belongs to a study of blood T cell repertoires in COVID-19. Overall study context: COVID-19 samples collected from the United States, Italy and Spain covered acute and convalescent phases. T cells, B-cell-depleted T cells, or PBMCs provided the cDNA or gDNA that served as material.

The chain uses TRBV27 and TRBJ1-6; TRBD1 aligns across 8 bases. The sequence was obtained from a human donor with COVID-19, enrolled during active disease. The donor label of this sample is uncertain. The specimen sequenced was peripheral blood. The CDR3 DNA follows: TGTGCCAGCAGAATCGGACAGGGTTTGCATTCACCCCTCCACTTT. Translation gives CASRIGQGLHSPLHF.